Each of the 12 T cell receptor beta chains below was sequenced from the same sample in a study of CD8 T cells in Susac syndrome. Random hexamers were used to reverse transcribe an amount of roughly 0.45 to 1 ug RNA. TCRdb ran MiXCR on the immunoSEQ multiplex PCR reads and lists one entry per CDR3 protein. The sample yields just over 150,000 distinct CDR3 sequences, around 95% seen once. The sequencing sample was made of CD8+ T cells from PBMCs. These receptors originate from a human donor with multiple sclerosis.

This chain links TRBV19 with TRBJ1-1; no definite D call. Germline values: CDR1 LNHDA, CDR2 SQIVND (reference sequence). V shed 0 bases and J shed 5 bases, with 4 bases lying between them. The CDR3 extends over 12 amino acids. CDR3 in amino acids: CASSIDVTEAFF. The CDR3 region has the DNA TGTGCCAGTAGTATAGATGTAACTGAAGCTTTCTTT.

The chain links TRBV18 to TRBJ1-6; TRBD1 aligns across 8 bases. In germline, CDR1 is KGHSH, CDR2 LQKENI. V was pared by 2 bases and J by 4 bases, with 1 base of the junction left unmatched. This CDR3 is 15 amino acids long. The CDR3 spells CASSPTGGYNSPLHF. CDR3 DNA sequence: TGTGCCAGCTCACCAACAGGGGGGTATAATTCACCCCTCCACTTT.

Only one count was recorded for this clonotype. The chain couples TRBV16 to TRBJ1-5; 7 nucleotides match TRBD1. Looked up from germline, CDR1 is KGHSY and CDR2 is FQNENV. The CDR3 has 15 amino acids. V was pared by 4 bases and J by 2 bases, with 5 bases of the junction left unmatched. CDR3 in DNA: TGTGCCAGCAGCCCGACAGGGTTTGGCAATCAGCCCCAGCATTTT. This sequence encodes CASSPTGFGNQPQHF.

The chain combines TRBV28 with TRBJ2-2, with unresolved D. Trimming stripped 8 bases from V and 4 bases from J, with 8 bases between. The CDR3 totals 12 residues. Germline CDR1 is MDHEN and CDR2 is SYDVKM. The CDR3 reads CASATPTGELFF. CDR3 sequence (DNA): TGTGCCAGCGCTACCCCCACCGGGGAGCTGTTTTTT.

This chain links TRBV7-9 with TRBJ1-2; TRBD1 aligns across 9 bases. Germline CDR1 is SEHNR and CDR2 is FQNEAQ (reference sequence). CDR3 length equals 15 residues. V shed 5 bases, J shed 5 bases, and the junction held 9 bases outside the gene matches. CDR3 sequence (DNA): TGTGCCAGCAGCGGACCGGGACAGGGTATTTATGGCTACACCTTC. Translating it yields CASSGPGQGIYGYTF.

The gene calls are TRBV9 and TRBJ1-2; D not resolved. Germline V lookup: CDR1 SGDLS, CDR2 YYNGEE. The CDR3 covers 15 residues. Trimming cost V 0 bases and J 7 bases, with 16 bases left between them. CDR3 sequence (DNA): TGTGCCAGCAGCGTAGGGGCCCAGATCCGATCTGGCTACACCTTC. Its translation: CASSVGAQIRSGYTF.

The chain carries TRBV9 and TRBJ2-1, with D unclear. V was cut by 0 bases and J by 0 bases, with 7 bases left in between. The CDR3 has 15 amino acids. In germline, CDR1 is SGDLS, CDR2 YYNGEE. CDR3: CASSVGSGSYNEQFF. CDR3 bases: TGTGCCAGCAGCGTAGGCAGTGGCTCCTACAATGAGCAGTTCTTC.

This clonotype was observed a single time. The chain uses TRBV12-5 and TRBJ1-5, with a weak D call TRBD1 (6 bases). Germline assignment: CDR1 LGHNT and CDR2 FRNRAP. The CDR3 contains 14 residues. Trimming left V 7 bases short and J 4 bases short, with 14 bases between. The DNA of the CDR3 is TGTGCTAGTGTTCCCACAGGGTATAATCAGCCCCAGCATTTT. Translating it yields CASVPTGYNQPQHF. The whole variable domain, remainder taken from reference TRBV12-5 and TRBJ1-5, is DARVTQTPRHKVTEMGQEVTMRCQPILGHNTVFWYRQTMMQGLELLAYFRNRAPLDDSGMPKDRFSAEMPDATLATLKIQPSEPRDSAVYFCASVPTGYNQPQHFGDGTRLSIL.

The chain couples TRBV20-1 to TRBJ1-1; D ambiguous. The V end was cut by 5 bases, the J end by 1 base, with 11 bases between. Germline loops: CDR1 DFQATT, CDR2 SNEGSKA (reference sequence). This CDR3 is built from 13 residues. This chain's CDR3 is CSAGGEANTEAFF. The CDR3 region has the DNA TGCAGTGCTGGCGGGGAAGCGAACACTGAAGCTTTCTTT.

The genes are TRBV9 and TRBJ1-1, with D uncertain. Germline V gives CDR1 SGDLS, CDR2 YYNGEE. The CDR3 is 11 amino acids. V was pared by 4 bases and J by 8 bases, with 9 bases between. This CDR3 is CASSPQREAFF. DNA for the CDR3: TGTGCCAGCAGCCCTCAGAGAGAAGCTTTCTTT. The entire variable domain, with the rest obtained from reference TRBV9 and TRBJ1-1, is as follows: DSGVTQTPKHLITATGQRVTLRCSPRSGDLSVYWYQQSLDQGLQFLIQYYNGEERAKGNILERFSAQQFPDLHSELNLSSLELGDSALYFCASSPQREAFFGQGTRLTVV.

The V and J genes are TRBV28 and TRBJ2-5, with D perhaps given as TRBD1 or TRBD2 (6 bases each). This CDR3 is built from 17 residues. V dropped 6 bases and J dropped 5 bases, with 25 bases sitting between them. Germline CDR1 is MDHEN and CDR2 is SYDVKM. The CDR3, as DNA: TGTGCCAGCAGACCGCCGAGGGGGGACCCACGTAGGGAGACCCAGTACTTC. Its protein is CASRPPRGDPRRETQYF.

V is TRBV15 and J is TRBJ2-5; 7 bases map to TRBD1. V dropped 1 base and J dropped 5; count of bases not matched to a gene: 7. CDR3 size: 15 residues. Germline CDR1 is LNHNV and CDR2 is YYDKDF (reference sequence). The CDR3 region has the DNA TGTGCCACCAGCAGAGCGAGAAGGGGACAGGAGACCCAGTACTTC. It translates to CATSRARRGQETQYF.